The 23 T cell receptor beta chains below all came from one sample that was sequenced in a study of blood T cell repertoires in COVID-19. Only in-frame clones appear in the TCRdb table, and some are missing; sequencing was by immunoSEQ multiplex PCR. The data show 95,000 to 150,000 clones, with about 88% seen just once and more than 0.9% held by the top ten. Sequenced sample: peripheral blood. The receptors come from a woman at least 80 years old with acute or convalescent COVID-19.

This chain uses TRBV6-5 with TRBJ2-7, with 7 bases lining up with TRBD1. Trimming took 6 bases from V and 0 from J; bases not matched to a gene: 8. Germline lookup yields CDR1 MNHEY and CDR2 SVGAGI. The CDR3 runs 15 residues. Here the CDR3 DNA reads TGTGCCAGCAGCGACAGGGCGTTAAACTCCTACGAGCAGTACTTC. Translated: CASSDRALNSYEQYF.

In its sample, this clone was seen a few times. The chain joins TRBV4-1 to TRBJ1-1; possibly TRBD1 for D (6 bases). CDR3 size: 18 residues. Germline lookup yields CDR1 MGHRA and CDR2 YSYEKL. The V and J ends lost 5 bases and 1 base respectively, with 23 bases between them. The CDR3 DNA follows: TGCGCCAGCAGCAAGGCCGTAGGTGGGGGCCGGCAGAACACTGAAGCTTTCTTT. Its translation is CASSKAVGGGRQNTEAFF.

As for this clone: Other DNA sequences within the sample encode an identical CDR3. The gene calls are TRBV7-2 and TRBJ1-2, with D tentatively TRBD1 (5 bases). CDR3 length: 13 amino acids. The V gene's germline CDR1 is SGHTA and CDR2 FQGNSA. Trimming stripped 0 bases from V and 3 bases from J, with 5 bases between. CDR3 residues: CASSLAQDYGYTF. CDR3 bases: TGTGCCAGCAGCTTAGCACAGGACTATGGCTACACCTTC.

This clone was counted a few times. The rearrangement links TRBV5-4 to TRBJ2-7, with D possibly matching TRBD1 (5 bases). The CDR3 extends over 15 amino acids. The ends were cut back, 5 bases at V and 6 bases at J, with 21 bases in the middle. In germline, CDR1 is SGHNT, CDR2 YYREEE (reference sequence). The CDR3 DNA follows: TGTGCCAGCAGGTATGCAGGGCGGCTCCAGGGCGAGCAGTACTTC. Translating it yields CASRYAGRLQGEQYF.

CDR3 in DNA: TGCAGCGTTGCGAGCGGGGGGGCCACATTCCCGTATTTT. Its protein product is CSVASGGATFPYF. The rearrangement uses TRBV29-1 and TRBJ2-3; 10 nucleotides align to TRBD2. Germline CDR1 SQVTM, CDR2 ANQGSEA. This CDR3 has 13 residues. Germline trimming cut 4 bases from V and 14 bases from J; bases unmatched to any gene: 12.

This chain links TRBV5-1 with TRBJ2-7, with D maybe TRBD2 (6 bases). Trimming cost V 0 bases and J 5 bases, with 9 bases left between them. The CDR3 covers 13 residues. In germline, CDR1 is SGHRS, CDR2 YFSETQ. This chain's CDR3 is CASSLAGGDEQYF. The CDR3 DNA sequence: TGCGCCAGCAGCTTGGCCGGCGGGGACGAGCAGTACTTC. Based on the CDR3 plus reference TRBV5-1 and TRBJ2-7, the full variable domain is KAGVTQTPRYLIKTRGQQVTLSCSPISGHRSVSWYQQTPGQGLQFLFEYFSETQRNKGNFPGRFSGRQFSNSRSEMNVSTLELGDSALYLCASSLAGGDEQYFGPGTRLTVT.

This clone was detected once. The genes are TRBV28 and TRBJ1-2; the D is unclear. Trimming pared 5 bases from V and 4 bases from J, leaving 17 bases between. Germline CDR1 reads MDHEN; CDR2 reads SYDVKM. The CDR3 has 15 residues. The CDR3 sequence is CASSRGSQASYGYTF. The DNA of the CDR3 is TGTGCCAGCAGTCGCGGATCCCAAGCGAGCTATGGCTACACCTTC.

This chain uses TRBV19 with TRBJ1-2; possible D gene TRBD1, 5 bases. Trimming stripped 6 bases from V and 1 base from J, with 15 bases between. This CDR3 has 15 residues. The germline gives CDR1 LNHDA, CDR2 SQIVND (reference sequence). CDR3 loop: CASSRGQSRNYGYTF. As DNA, the CDR3 is TGTGCCAGTAGCCGAGGACAAAGCCGTAACTATGGCTACACCTTC.

There are a few counts of this clone. The chain employs TRBV2 and TRBJ1-1; D possibly corresponds to TRBD1 (6 bases). Looked up from germline, CDR1 is SNHLY and CDR2 is FYNNEI. The CDR3 has 12 amino acids. The V and J ends lost 11 bases and 4 bases respectively, with 14 bases between them. CDR3 sequence (DNA): TGTGCCGGAACCTACAGGGTCACTGAAGCTTTCTTT. Translation: CAGTYRVTEAFF.

The V and J genes are TRBV3-1 (or the pseudogene TRBV3-2) and TRBJ2-3, with 8 bases that match TRBD2. In germline, CDR1 is LGHDT, CDR2 YNNKEL (reference sequence). This CDR3 is 15 amino acids long. V was pared by 9 bases and J by 2 bases, with 10 bases of the junction left unmatched. The CDR3 region is CASKLTLADTDTQYF. Written as DNA, the CDR3 is TGTGCCAGTAAACTGACACTAGCGGACACAGATACGCAGTATTTT.

The rearrangement links TRBV28 to TRBJ2-2, with TRBD1 matching over 11 bases. After removal of 5 bases from V and 4 bases from J, the junction contained 6 bases not matched to a gene. This CDR3 has 16 residues. Germline lookup yields CDR1 MDHEN and CDR2 SYDVKM. The CDR3 sequence: CASSRPGTGGTGELFF. In DNA form, the CDR3 reads TGTGCCAGCAGTCGTCCCGGGACAGGGGGCACCGGGGAGCTGTTTTTT.

CDR3 sequence: CASSFFLAREDSKPQHF. CDR3 bases: TGTGCCAGCAGTTTCTTTCTTGCCAGGGAGGATTCGAAGCCCCAGCATTTT. The chain recombines TRBV2 with TRBJ1-5, with D maybe TRBD1 (5 bases). The V end lost 5 bases, the J end lost 8 bases, and 25 bases lay between the germline ends. Germline V gene lookup returns CDR1 SNHLY and CDR2 FYNNEI. CDR3 length: 17 residues. Looking up the rest from reference TRBV2 and TRBJ1-5 gives the full variable domain: EPEVTQTPSHQVTQMGQEVILRCVPISNHLYFYWYRQILGQKVEFLVSFYNNEISEKSEIFDDQFSVERPDGSNFTLKIRSTKLEDSAMYFCASSFFLAREDSKPQHFGDGTRLSIL.

This chain joins TRBV7-9 and TRBJ2-5; 7 bases are a match to TRBD2. Germline trimming cut 3 bases from V and 5 bases from J; bases unmatched to any gene: 6. Germline V gives CDR1 SEHNR, CDR2 FQNEAQ (reference sequence). The CDR3 covers 14 residues. CDR3: CASSLGGTWETQYF. The CDR3 nucleotides read TGTGCCAGCAGCTTGGGAGGGACTTGGGAGACCCAGTACTTC.

The chain has TRBV4-1 and TRBJ2-2; 10 positions match TRBD1. Germline assignment: CDR1 MGHRA and CDR2 YSYEKL. Trimming cost V 4 bases and J 5 bases; bases outside gene matches: 4. The CDR3 loop spans 15 amino acids. The CDR3 DNA follows: TGCGCCAGCAGCCTAACGGACAGGGGGACCGGGGAGCTGTTTTTT. It encodes CASSLTDRGTGELFF.

The chain carries TRBV27 and TRBJ2-1; no reliable D call. The CDR3 length is 14 residues. V lost 4 bases and J 0 bases, leaving 7 bases between the germline ends. Germline CDR1 MNHEY, CDR2 SMNVEV (reference sequence). CDR3 amino acids: CASSSLSSYNEQFF. As DNA, the CDR3 is TGTGCCAGCAGTTCCCTAAGCTCCTACAATGAGCAGTTCTTC.

The chain has TRBV4-2 and TRBJ1-4, with 7 positions matching TRBD1. The CDR3 spans 16 residues. Germline lookup yields CDR1 LGHNA and CDR2 YNFKEQ. V shed 1 base and J 7 bases; nucleotides not matched to a gene: 9. The CDR3 is CASSQVVQGPGEKLFF. The CDR3 coding sequence is TGTGCCAGCAGCCAAGTTGTACAGGGGCCGGGTGAAAAACTGTTTTTT.

The chain has TRBV6-1 and TRBJ2-7; 7 bases are a match to TRBD2. With 3 bases clipped from V and 2 bases from J, the junction kept 10 bases outside the gene matches. The germline V gene encodes CDR1 MNHNS and CDR2 SASEGT. This CDR3 has 16 residues. In DNA form, the CDR3 reads TGTGCCAGCAGTGATTTAGCGGGCGGGTTCACCTACGAGCAGTACTTC. Translated: CASSDLAGGFTYEQYF.

This clone has only a few counts. The chain recombines TRBV10-3 with TRBJ1-2, with no clear D. The CDR3 loop spans 14 amino acids. Trimming pared 2 bases from V and 4 bases from J, leaving 11 bases between. Germline V gene data show CDR1 as ENHRY and CDR2 as SYGVKD. For the CDR3, the DNA is TGTGCCATCAGTGAGGAGGTTCGTTCCTATGGCTACACCTTC. Protein product: CAISEEVRSYGYTF.

J is TRBJ2-1 and V is TRBV5-1, with D tentatively TRBD1 (6 bases). CDR1 and CDR2 from the germline V gene are SGHRS and YFSETQ. The CDR3 consists of 17 residues. V lost 5 bases, J lost 0 bases, and 18 bases lay in between. The CDR3 DNA reads TGCGCCAGCAGTCGGATGTCAGGGGCCAGCTCCTACAATGAGCAGTTCTTC. It specifies CASSRMSGASSYNEQFF. Full variable domain (rest looked up from reference TRBV5-1 and TRBJ2-1): KAGVTQTPRYLIKTRGQQVTLSCSPISGHRSVSWYQQTPGQGLQFLFEYFSETQRNKGNFPGRFSGRQFSNSRSEMNVSTLELGDSALYLCASSRMSGASSYNEQFFGPGTRLTVL.

The V and J genes are TRBV2 and TRBJ2-3; the D gene is possibly TRBD2 (5 bases). The germline gives CDR1 SNHLY, CDR2 FYNNEI. The CDR3 extends over 12 amino acids. Trimming took 8 bases from V and 4 from J, leaving 10 bases between them. The CDR3 DNA reads as TGTGCCAGCCGGGGTTCGGCAGATACGCAGTATTTT. Residues: CASRGSADTQYF.

This sequence joins TRBV11-2 and TRBJ2-7; D unclear. The CDR3 totals 12 residues. Germline V gene data show CDR1 as SGHAT and CDR2 as FQNNGV. V shed 5 bases and J shed 5 bases, with 10 bases lying between them. CDR3 nucleotides: TGTGCCAGCAGCGAATCGGTTCACGAGCAGTACTTC. Protein: CASSESVHEQYF.

The chain carries TRBV27 and TRBJ1-1; the D gene is possibly TRBD1 (6 bases). The length of the CDR3 is 13 residues. Between the trimmed V and J ends, which lost 2 bases and 4 bases, there was a span of 8 bases. Germline assignment: CDR1 MNHEY and CDR2 SMNVEV (reference sequence). CDR3 coding DNA: TGTGCCAGCAGTTTAGTAGGGGGCACTGAAGCTTTCTTT. Translation: CASSLVGGTEAFF.

This chain connects TRBV28 to TRBJ1-6, with D perhaps TRBD1 (6 bases). The CDR3 has 15 amino acids. Trimming stripped 5 bases from V and 5 bases from J, with 13 bases between. Germline CDR1 and CDR2: MDHEN and SYDVKM. CDR3 region: CASSPGTPHNSPLHF. The CDR3 coding sequence is TGTGCCAGCAGTCCCGGGACACCACATAATTCACCCCTCCACTTT.